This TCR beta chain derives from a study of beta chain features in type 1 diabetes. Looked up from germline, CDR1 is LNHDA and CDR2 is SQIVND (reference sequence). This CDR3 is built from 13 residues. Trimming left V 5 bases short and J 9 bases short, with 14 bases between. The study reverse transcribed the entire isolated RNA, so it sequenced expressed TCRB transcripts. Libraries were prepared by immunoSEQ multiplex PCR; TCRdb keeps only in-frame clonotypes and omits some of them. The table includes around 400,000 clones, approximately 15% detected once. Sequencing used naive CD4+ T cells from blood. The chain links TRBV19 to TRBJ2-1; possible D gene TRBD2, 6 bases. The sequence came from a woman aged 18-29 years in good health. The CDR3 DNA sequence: TGTGCCAGTAGTGGGAGGTTCCGGGGTGAGCAGTTCTTC. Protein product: CASSGRFRGEQFF.